The present entry profiles one T cell receptor beta chain with its context. Its specific antigen is unknown. Sequencing was carried out with a NextSeq 550. The Human TCR Profiling Kit (MiLaboratory) was used to prepare UMI-labeled 5' RACE TRB cDNA libraries. The full amount of extracted RNA was used for cDNA synthesis, and the full amount of resulting cDNA was used for PCR amplification. Libraries were prepared in parallel using an identical number of PCR cycles. Under the source paper's analysis protocol: With a requirement of at least two reads per UMI, MIGEC and MiXCR extracted about 50,000 +/- 10,000 unique UMI-labeled TRB cDNA molecules per library. On average, 40,000 +/- 10,000 functional in-frame TRB CDR3 nucleotide clonotypes lacking stop codons were found per library. After downsampling to 5000 UMI-labeled TRB molecules per sample, diversity metrics such as normalized Shannon-Wiener and Chao1 were calculated in VDJtools. For the central five CDR3 residues, VDJtools calculated physicochemical properties weighted by clonotype size, namely interaction energy, strength, volume and Kidera factor 4. TCRdb reprocessed the reads and lists each CDR3 protein sequence as a single entry, with no DNA. The V and J calls and clone size come from TCRdb's table, not from the authors' own analysis. This sample's clone table shows about 38,000 distinct CDR3 sequences. The ten most abundant clones make up about 14% of the sample.

For each CD8+ T cell subset, flow sorting was done in triplicate, and roughly 310,000 cells per subset went directly into RLT lysis buffer. Peripheral blood mononuclear cells were isolated from buffy coats by standard density gradient centrifugation. An RNeasy Mini Kit was used to extract total RNA from the sorted cells. This sample stems from a study of CXCR3-negative and CXCR3-positive naive CD8 T cells (dated by TCRdb to the late 2010s). Background on the whole study: In total, some 140 million TRB reads were obtained, corresponding to roughly 1.5 +/- 0.3 million reads per library. The diversity and physicochemical repertoire analyses included 11 donors pooled from two independent experiments. TRBV-TRBJ cluster analysis included naive subsets from several donors and memory cells from 3 donors.

General conclusions and limits of the study: Both naive subsets had comparably high repertoire diversity, while memory CD8+ T cells had much lower repertoire diversity. Surface CD5, linked to self-reactivity in mice, was comparable between naive subsets; TCR interaction strength was therefore also inferred from TRB CDR3 physicochemical properties. Freshly isolated PBMCs were used for most assays because CXCR3 expression partially decreased after cryopreservation. Naive CXCR3-negative and CXCR3-positive cells from the same donor showed similar TRBV-TRBJ usage, whereas memory cells showed distinct patterns.

Sequenced sample: memory CD8+ T cells from blood. The intended sense of this specimen's cell subset or site label: conventional CD8+ memory T cells (TMEM), sorted as controls. The clonotype comes from a human donor in good health. Some clones in this sample may be carry-over from other donors' samples.

The CDR3 region: CASSHLGGTGELFF. The chain employs TRBV14 and TRBJ2-2. Per the germline V gene, SGHDN is the CDR1 and FVKESK is the CDR2. Measured from the cysteine to the phenylalanine, the CDR3 is 14 residues long. No coding sequence is recorded.